The 29 T cell receptor beta chains below all came from one sample that was sequenced in a study of control samples from healthy donors and cancer patients. TCRdb's copy holds only in-frame clones and misses some; the assay was immunoSEQ multiplex PCR. The table shows some 130,000 clones, with just over 90% occurring only once. The sequencing sample was made of PBMCs. Receptors were obtained from a man aged 45-65 years with head and neck cancer.

The chain couples TRBV10-2 to TRBJ1-1, with unresolved D. Per germline, CDR1 WSHSY and CDR2 SAAADI. CDR3 size: 13 residues. V was cut by 2 bases and J by 3 bases, with 7 bases left in between. This chain's CDR3 is CASSEEGYTEAFF. The CDR3 DNA reads TGCGCCAGCAGTGAGGAGGGTTACACTGAAGCTTTCTTT.

This chain joins TRBV18 and TRBJ1-2; 7 bases agree with TRBD1. The V and J ends lost 0 bases and 1 base, in that order; junction bases with no gene match: 5. Germline assignment: CDR1 KGHSH and CDR2 LQKENI. The CDR3 is made up of 16 amino acids. This chain's CDR3 is CASSPPSGQDNYGYTF. In DNA form, the CDR3 reads TGTGCCAGCTCACCACCGAGCGGACAGGATAACTATGGCTACACCTTC.

This chain links TRBV19 with TRBJ2-5, with D maybe TRBD2 (6 bases). The germline V gene encodes CDR1 LNHDA and CDR2 SQIVND (reference sequence). The CDR3 contains 13 residues. CDR3 nucleotide sequence: TGTGCGTCACTCGGGAGATCCCAAGAGACCCAGTACTTC. Amino acid sequence: CASLGRSQETQYF.

The chain recombines TRBV30 with TRBJ1-1; D unresolved. The CDR3 contains 12 residues. V was trimmed by 5 bases and J by 2 bases, leaving 9 bases between them. Per germline, CDR1 GTSNPN and CDR2 SVGIG (reference sequence). CDR3 DNA sequence: TGTGCCTGGGATGGATTTAACACTGAAGCTTTCTTT. Translating gives CAWDGFNTEAFF. Combining the CDR3 with reference TRBV30 and TRBJ1-1 gives the whole variable domain SQTIHQWPATLVQPVGSPLSLECTVEGTSNPNLYWYRQAAGRGLQLLFYSVGIGQISSEVPQNLSASRPQDRQFILSSKKLLLSDSGFYLCAWDGFNTEAFFGQGTRLTVV.

The chain carries TRBV5-1 and TRBJ2-1; tentatively, D is TRBD1 (7 bases). Germline CDR1 is SGHRS and CDR2 is YFSETQ. V gave up 7 bases and J gave up 4 bases, with 15 bases separating them. The CDR3 runs 14 residues. CDR3 nucleotide sequence: TGCGCCAGCCGGGCGGGACAGAGTTACAATGAGCAGTTCTTC. Translation: CASRAGQSYNEQFF. Full variable domain (outside the CDR3, taken from reference TRBV5-1 and TRBJ2-1): KAGVTQTPRYLIKTRGQQVTLSCSPISGHRSVSWYQQTPGQGLQFLFEYFSETQRNKGNFPGRFSGRQFSNSRSEMNVSTLELGDSALYLCASRAGQSYNEQFFGPGTRLTVL.

The chain has TRBV11-2 and TRBJ1-2; D is possibly TRBD1 (5 bases). The CDR3 has 14 residues. Trimming cost V 7 bases and J 1 base, with 13 bases left between them. Germline values: CDR1 SGHAT, CDR2 FQNNGV. The CDR3 loop reads CASTLTQGNYGYTF. CDR3 DNA sequence: TGTGCCAGCACCCTGACGCAGGGTAACTATGGCTACACCTTC.

The chain combines TRBV2 with TRBJ1-1; tentative D call: TRBD1 (6 bases). Germline V gene lookup returns CDR1 SNHLY and CDR2 FYNNEI. Trimming removed 3 bases from V and 6 bases from J, with 20 bases in between. CDR3 size: 16 residues. CDR3: CASSDFVGGMVSEAFF. The DNA for the CDR3 is TGTGCCAGCAGTGATTTCGTAGGGGGTATGGTCTCTGAAGCTTTCTTT.

CDR3 coding DNA: TGTGCCAGCAGCGTCGGGGGGCGCACAGATACGCAGTATTTT. Encoded protein: CASSVGGRTDTQYF. V is TRBV5-4 and J is TRBJ2-3, with D possibly matching TRBD2 (7 bases). V lost 4 bases, J lost 1 base, and 10 bases lay in between. The CDR3 runs to 14 residues. Germline V lookup: CDR1 SGHNT, CDR2 YYREEE (reference sequence).

This chain connects TRBV7-9 to TRBJ2-5; D is unclear. Trimming stripped 0 bases from V and 5 bases from J, with 4 bases between. CDR3 size: 12 residues. Germline V lookup: CDR1 SEHNR, CDR2 FQNEAQ (reference sequence). The CDR3 region is CASSLAPETQYF. DNA of the CDR3: TGTGCCAGCAGCTTAGCCCCCGAGACCCAGTACTTC.

This chain's CDR3 is CASSLLGGINEKLFF. CDR3 bases: TGTGCCAGCAGCCTCTTAGGAGGGATTAATGAAAAACTGTTTTTT. The rearrangement uses TRBV4-2 and TRBJ1-4, with D hard to call. The CDR3 is 15 amino acids. CDR1 and CDR2 from the germline V gene are LGHNA and YNFKEQ. V was shortened by 4 bases and J by 4 bases, with 13 bases between the two germline ends.

This rearrangement joins TRBV4-2 to TRBJ2-1; D is undetermined. CDR1 is LGHNA, CDR2 YNFKEQ, per germline. There are 13 residues in the CDR3. V lost 3 bases, J lost 6 bases, and 9 bases lay in between. This chain's CDR3 is CASSQGFANEQFF. CDR3 sequence (DNA): TGTGCCAGCAGCCAGGGCTTTGCCAATGAGCAGTTCTTC.

This clone occurred once. The chain combines TRBV27 with TRBJ2-1; tentative D call: TRBD2 (6 bases). Germline V gene data show CDR1 as MNHEY and CDR2 as SMNVEV (reference sequence). V dropped 6 bases and J dropped 0 bases, with 12 bases sitting between them. CDR3 length equals 15 residues. Here the CDR3 DNA reads TGTGCCAGCAGCCGTGGGGGGTCCTCCTACAATGAGCAGTTCTTC. This translates into CASSRGGSSYNEQFF.

The V call is TRBV27, the J call TRBJ1-4; D unresolved. V was trimmed by 7 bases and J by 3 bases, leaving 12 bases between them. Looked up from germline, CDR1 is MNHEY and CDR2 is SMNVEV (reference sequence). The CDR3 has 14 amino acids. The CDR3 DNA reads as TGTGCCAGCAAGGATAGACGGTCTAATGAAAAACTGTTTTTT. As protein: CASKDRRSNEKLFF.

The chain has TRBV5-1 and TRBJ1-1; 7 bases match TRBD1. The CDR3 length is 18 residues. Germline assignment: CDR1 SGHRS and CDR2 YFSETQ. V shed 0 bases, J shed 0 bases, and the junction held 11 bases outside the gene matches. CDR3 bases: TGCGCCAGCAGCTTGGGAAGGCAGGGGGGTAGTATGAACACTGAAGCTTTCTTT. It is translated as CASSLGRQGGSMNTEAFF.

This clone was seen only once. The CDR3 region is CASSVRALGDLNLAGELFF. As DNA, the CDR3 is TGTGCCAGCAGTGTGAGAGCCCTAGGGGACCTCAACCTAGCCGGGGAGCTGTTTTTT. The chain uses TRBV6-4 and TRBJ2-2; possibly TRBD1 or TRBD2 for D (5 bases each). V gave up 4 bases and J gave up 6 bases, with 27 bases separating them. This CDR3 has 19 amino acids. The germline gives CDR1 MRHNA, CDR2 SNTAGT.

V is TRBV27 and J is TRBJ1-3; TRBD1 matches at 7 bases. The CDR3 sequence is 16 residues long. Germline V gives CDR1 MNHEY, CDR2 SMNVEV (reference sequence). Trimming took 6 bases from V and 0 from J; bases not matched to a gene: 8. The chain's CDR3 is CASRLRGGPSGNTIYF. CDR3 nucleotides: TGTGCCAGCAGACTCCGAGGGGGCCCCTCTGGAAACACCATATATTTT.

The table lists this clone with a few counts. The gene calls are TRBV30 and TRBJ1-3; D is undetermined. Trimming took off 0 bases at V and 0 bases at J, with 3 bases between the two ends. Germline assignment: CDR1 GTSNPN and CDR2 SVGIG (reference sequence). The CDR3 sequence is 13 residues long. CDR3 loop: CAWSVNSGNTIYF. The CDR3 bases are TGTGCCTGGAGTGTGAACTCTGGAAACACCATATATTTT.

In its sample, this clone was seen once. The chain carries TRBV5-1 and TRBJ2-2; 8 nucleotides align to TRBD1. In germline, CDR1 is SGHRS, CDR2 YFSETQ. The junction had 9 bases not matched to a gene; V was cut back by 1 base and J by 4 bases. The CDR3 has 17 amino acids. CDR3 sequence (DNA): TGCGCCAGCAGCTTGACCTACGACAGGGGAGGCACCGGGGAGCTGTTTTTT. This codes for CASSLTYDRGGTGELFF.

This chain connects TRBV18 to TRBJ2-2; the D call may be TRBD1 or TRBD2 (5 bases each). This CDR3 is 14 amino acids long. CDR1 and CDR2 from the germline V gene are KGHSH and LQKENI. Trimming removed 7 bases from V and 0 bases from J, with 9 bases in between. The CDR3 nucleotides read TGTGCCAGCTTGGGACGCGCGAACACCGGGGAGCTGTTTTTT. Protein product: CASLGRANTGELFF.

The rearrangement links TRBV5-4 to TRBJ2-1, with D maybe TRBD1 (6 bases). This CDR3 comprises 15 residues. Trimming took off 1 base at V and 8 bases at J, with 16 bases between the two ends. Germline CDR1 SGHNT, CDR2 YYREEE (reference sequence). The CDR3 protein is CASSLKGTGWDEQFF. The CDR3 nucleotides read TGTGCCAGCAGCTTGAAAGGAACAGGGTGGGATGAGCAGTTCTTC.

This clone has just one count. The chain employs TRBV6-1 and TRBJ1-1; possible D gene TRBD1, 5 bases. From germline, CDR1 is MNHNS and CDR2 SASEGT. Between the trimmed V and J ends, which lost 3 bases and 5 bases, there was a span of 13 bases. The CDR3 length is 14 residues. The CDR3 reads CASSDEGRGTEAFF. For the CDR3, the DNA is TGTGCCAGCAGTGATGAGGGGCGGGGGACTGAAGCTTTCTTT.

The chain links TRBV28 to TRBJ2-1, with D tentatively TRBD2 (5 bases). The V gene's germline CDR1 is MDHEN and CDR2 SYDVKM. The CDR3 sequence is 19 residues long. The V end lost 4 bases, the J end lost 3 bases, and 25 bases lay between the germline ends. CDR3 amino acids: CASSSLYGIGYGVYNEQFF. In DNA, the CDR3 is TGTGCCAGCAGTTCACTCTACGGAATAGGTTACGGGGTCTACAATGAGCAGTTCTTC.

In DNA form, the CDR3 reads TGTGCCAGTAGCGTAGGGGGCTCCAGCTATGGCTACACCTTC. The encoded protein is CASSVGGSSYGYTF. The V gene is TRBV19, the J gene TRBJ1-2, with TRBD1 matching over 7 bases. The junction had 8 bases not matched to a gene; V was cut back by 6 bases and J by 4 bases. Germline lookup yields CDR1 LNHDA and CDR2 SQIVND (reference sequence). This CDR3 is built from 14 residues. Full variable domain (rest looked up from reference TRBV19 and TRBJ1-2): DGGITQSPKYLFRKEGQNVTLSCEQNLNHDAMYWYRQDPGQGLRLIYYSQIVNDFQKGDIAEGYSVSREKKESFPLTVTSAQKNPTAFYLCASSVGGSSYGYTFGSGTRLTVV.

V gene TRBV6-5 combines with J gene TRBJ1-2; D uncertain. V lost 5 bases to trimming and J lost 7 bases, with 11 bases between them. The CDR3 runs to 12 residues. Germline CDR1 is MNHEY and CDR2 is SVGAGI. CDR3 DNA sequence: TGTGCCAGCAGTAACGGGGTTGGTGGCTACACCTTC. This gives the protein CASSNGVGGYTF.

The rearrangement links TRBV7-2 to TRBJ1-5; D is possibly TRBD1 (6 bases). The CDR3 spans 15 residues. Trimming removed 5 bases from V and 4 bases from J, with 15 bases in between. CDR1 and CDR2 from the germline V gene are SGHTA and FQGNSA. The CDR3, as DNA: TGTGCCAGCAGCGCGCAATCCGGGACAAATCAGCCCCAGCATTTT. Translating it yields CASSAQSGTNQPQHF. Looking up the rest from reference TRBV7-2 and TRBJ1-5 gives the full variable domain: GAGVSQSPSNKVTEKGKDVELRCDPISGHTALYWYRQSLGQGLEFLIYFQGNSAPDKSGLPSDRFSAERTGGSVSTLTIQRTQQEDSAVYLCASSAQSGTNQPQHFGDGTRLSIL.

The chain uses TRBV6-4 and TRBJ1-2; D is unresolved. The germline V gene encodes CDR1 MRHNA and CDR2 SNTAGT. CDR3 length equals 15 residues. Trimming removed 0 bases from V and 2 bases from J, with 10 bases in between. The CDR3 spells CASSDSASPNYGYTF. The CDR3, as DNA: TGTGCCAGCAGTGACTCGGCCAGTCCCAACTATGGCTACACCTTC.

The gene calls are TRBV30 and TRBJ2-1, with TRBD1 as a possible D gene (5 bases). V shed 4 bases and J shed 3 bases, with 7 bases lying between them. Looked up from germline, CDR1 is GTSNPN and CDR2 is SVGIG (reference sequence). The CDR3 is 12 amino acids. The CDR3 protein is CAWNQGYNEQFF. CDR3 DNA: TGTGCCTGGAACCAGGGCTACAATGAGCAGTTCTTC.

The J gene is TRBJ2-3, the V gene TRBV6-2 or TRBV6-3; D gene unclear. Germline CDR1 reads MNHEY; CDR2 reads SVGEGT. The ends were cut back, 6 bases at V and 2 bases at J, with 9 bases in the middle. CDR3 length: 13 amino acids. CDR3 amino acids: CASSKIITDTQYF. DNA for the CDR3: TGTGCCAGCAGCAAGATTATCACAGATACGCAGTATTTT.

V and J are TRBV3-1 (or the pseudogene TRBV3-2) and TRBJ2-1; tentatively, D is TRBD2 (5 bases). Germline CDR1 reads LGHDT; CDR2 reads YNNKEL (reference sequence). The CDR3 is 17 residues long. The germline V and J ends were trimmed by 0 bases and 2 bases, with 14 bases remaining between them. In nucleotides, the CDR3 is TGTGCCAGCAGCCAAGATCCCTCTACTAGGACCTACAATGAGCAGTTCTTC. Amino acid sequence: CASSQDPSTRTYNEQFF.